This T cell receptor (beta chain) was obtained from a study of shared clonotypes between healthy human individuals. The table came from immunoSEQ multiplex PCR; TCRdb's copy has only in-frame clones and leaves some out. The data show some 2 million clones, roughly 94% seen once. Germline V gene sequence: CDR1 MNHNS, CDR2 SASEGT. Trimming took 4 bases from V and 6 from J, leaving 25 bases between them. The CDR3 runs to 18 residues. Sequenced input: naive CD4+ T cells sorted from blood. Subset specified: CD45RA+ positively selected. This TCR was sampled from a man younger than 35 in good health. The gene calls are TRBV6-1 and TRBJ2-1; perhaps TRBD2 as D (6 bases). The CDR3 reads CASSGRHKLAGGFNEQFF. The CDR3 DNA sequence: TGTGCCAGCAGTGGACGACACAAACTAGCCGGGGGTTTCAATGAGCAGTTCTTC.